Detailed here is one T cell receptor (beta chain). The ends lost 3 bases at V and 10 bases at J; junction bases unmatched: 13. Per the germline V gene, CDR1 is SNHLY and CDR2 is FYNNEI. This CDR3 contains 15 residues. This entry comes from a study of blood T cell repertoires in COVID-19. At the level of the study: The cDNA or gDNA used as material had been derived from T cells, B-cell-depleted T cells, or PBMCs.

As processed by the authors: Quantification of nucleated cells was approximated via reference gene primer amplification. This table comes from immunoSEQ multiplex PCR, and its TCRdb copy is limited to in-frame clones, with some not included. V, J and clone size were drawn from that table, and D and trimming were deduced from the DNA. Seen here are approximately 82,000 clones, over 70% observed once, and the top ten hold about a sixth. Sequencing was performed on peripheral blood. This clonotype was obtained from a woman aged 55-69 years with acute or convalescent COVID-19. The V call is TRBV2, the J call TRBJ2-7, with 9 bases that match TRBD2. This CDR3 reads CASSDIISAGGVQYF. The CDR3 nucleotides read TGTGCCAGCAGTGACATTATATCTGCGGGGGGGGTTCAGTACTTC. Looking up the rest from reference TRBV2 and TRBJ2-7 gives the full variable domain: EPEVTQTPSHQVTQMGQEVILRCVPISNHLYFYWYRQILGQKVEFLVSFYNNEISEKSEIFDDQFSVERPDGSNFTLKIRSTKLEDSAMYFCASSDIISAGGVQYFGPGTRLTVT.